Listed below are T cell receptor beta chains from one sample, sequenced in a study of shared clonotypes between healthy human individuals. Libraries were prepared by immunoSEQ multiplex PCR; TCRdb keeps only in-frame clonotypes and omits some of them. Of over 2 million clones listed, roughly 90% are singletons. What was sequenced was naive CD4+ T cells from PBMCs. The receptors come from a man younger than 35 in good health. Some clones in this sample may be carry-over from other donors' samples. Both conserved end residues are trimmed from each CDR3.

cdr3_aa: ASSPSYRTGELF
v_call: TRBV6-5
j_call: TRBJ2-2

cdr3_aa: ASSQELGASQY
v_call: TRBV4-2
j_call: TRBJ2-5

cdr3_aa: ASSLTGTRNEKLF
v_call: TRBV6-5
j_call: TRBJ1-4

cdr3_aa: ASRGFVSYTGELF
v_call: TRBV6-1
j_call: TRBJ2-2

cdr3_aa: ASSAAPTRAGGNEQF
v_call: TRBV9
j_call: TRBJ2-1

cdr3_aa: ASSLAEAGDGYT
v_call: TRBV5-1
j_call: TRBJ1-2

cdr3_aa: ASSQLVAGVAYEQY
v_call: TRBV4-1
j_call: TRBJ2-7

cdr3_aa: ASSLGRDLGKNEQF
v_call: TRBV7-7
j_call: TRBJ2-1

cdr3_aa: ASTRPGGGELF
v_call: TRBV5-5
j_call: TRBJ2-2

cdr3_aa: ASSLRQKAEAF
v_call: TRBV28
j_call: TRBJ1-1

cdr3_aa: ASSEGTGGPEQY
v_call: TRBV18
j_call: TRBJ2-7

cdr3_aa: ASSPAGLQETQY
v_call: TRBV7-7
j_call: TRBJ2-5

cdr3_aa: ASSPRQGVVKNIQY
v_call: TRBV19
j_call: TRBJ2-4

cdr3_aa: ASSLGVRAEAF
v_call: TRBV5-1
j_call: TRBJ1-1

cdr3_aa: ASGTNYGYT
v_call: TRBV7-2
j_call: TRBJ1-2

cdr3_aa: ASSAGAVNTEAF
v_call: TRBV2
j_call: TRBJ1-1

cdr3_aa: ASSGQVADTQY
v_call: TRBV7-2
j_call: TRBJ2-3

cdr3_aa: ASSLGGRSTDTQY
v_call: TRBV28
j_call: TRBJ2-3

cdr3_aa: ASSPRGTVDEQF
v_call: TRBV9
j_call: TRBJ2-1

cdr3_aa: ASSSAGGTWHNEQF
v_call: TRBV7-9
j_call: TRBJ2-1

cdr3_aa: SVGGPDRGQGYT
v_call: TRBV29-1
j_call: TRBJ1-2

cdr3_aa: ASSRGAGATYEQY
v_call: TRBV11-3
j_call: TRBJ2-7

cdr3_aa: ASSVAAAGNTIY
v_call: TRBV9
j_call: TRBJ1-3

cdr3_aa: ASSLWSSGNYEQY
v_call: TRBV27
j_call: TRBJ2-7

cdr3_aa: ASSAQQGMNTEAF
v_call: TRBV19
j_call: TRBJ1-1

cdr3_aa: ASSRPPGTGGARRAF
v_call: TRBV28
j_call: TRBJ1-1

cdr3_aa: SVAGQVAGSTDTQY
v_call: TRBV29-1
j_call: TRBJ2-3

cdr3_aa: ATAIPAAGNQPQH
v_call: TRBV5-1
j_call: TRBJ1-5

cdr3_aa: ASSLGRTPEEKLF
v_call: TRBV7-8
j_call: TRBJ1-4

cdr3_aa: ASSERDRVANEKLF
v_call: TRBV5-1
j_call: TRBJ1-4

cdr3_aa: ASSSGVPNTEAF
v_call: TRBV18
j_call: TRBJ1-1

cdr3_aa: ASSQDISGANVLT
v_call: TRBV5-4
j_call: TRBJ2-6

cdr3_aa: ASSDRASSYEQY
v_call: TRBV2
j_call: TRBJ2-7

cdr3_aa: ASRLGTSGYTDTQY
v_call: TRBV28
j_call: TRBJ2-3

cdr3_aa: ASSPGLAGGEQY
v_call: TRBV5-4
j_call: TRBJ2-7

cdr3_aa: ASSVERGTPGELF
v_call: TRBV9
j_call: TRBJ2-2

cdr3_aa: ASSLGGTSGTETQY
v_call: TRBV5-1
j_call: TRBJ2-5

cdr3_aa: AINGESRGYNEQF
v_call: TRBV10-3
j_call: TRBJ2-1

cdr3_aa: ASSFRDRGISYEQY
v_call: TRBV28
j_call: TRBJ2-7

cdr3_aa: ASSPPSQIRGTDTQY
v_call: TRBV18
j_call: TRBJ2-3

cdr3_aa: ASSGGETDTQY
v_call: TRBV6-1
j_call: TRBJ2-3

cdr3_aa: ASSEAYRGITEAF
v_call: TRBV2
j_call: TRBJ1-1

cdr3_aa: ASSYLSGGQETQY
v_call: TRBV28
j_call: TRBJ2-5

cdr3_aa: ASSSPGPVYEQY
v_call: TRBV6-5
j_call: TRBJ2-7

cdr3_aa: ASSLPGPRTSGANVLT
v_call: TRBV5-4
j_call: TRBJ2-6

cdr3_aa: ASSGLREQF
v_call: TRBV6-1
j_call: TRBJ2-1

cdr3_aa: ASSRRTAHMNTEAF
v_call: TRBV27
j_call: TRBJ1-1

cdr3_aa: ASSEARSGMTDTQY
v_call: TRBV6-1
j_call: TRBJ2-3

cdr3_aa: ASSLYSGETQY
v_call: TRBV28
j_call: TRBJ2-5